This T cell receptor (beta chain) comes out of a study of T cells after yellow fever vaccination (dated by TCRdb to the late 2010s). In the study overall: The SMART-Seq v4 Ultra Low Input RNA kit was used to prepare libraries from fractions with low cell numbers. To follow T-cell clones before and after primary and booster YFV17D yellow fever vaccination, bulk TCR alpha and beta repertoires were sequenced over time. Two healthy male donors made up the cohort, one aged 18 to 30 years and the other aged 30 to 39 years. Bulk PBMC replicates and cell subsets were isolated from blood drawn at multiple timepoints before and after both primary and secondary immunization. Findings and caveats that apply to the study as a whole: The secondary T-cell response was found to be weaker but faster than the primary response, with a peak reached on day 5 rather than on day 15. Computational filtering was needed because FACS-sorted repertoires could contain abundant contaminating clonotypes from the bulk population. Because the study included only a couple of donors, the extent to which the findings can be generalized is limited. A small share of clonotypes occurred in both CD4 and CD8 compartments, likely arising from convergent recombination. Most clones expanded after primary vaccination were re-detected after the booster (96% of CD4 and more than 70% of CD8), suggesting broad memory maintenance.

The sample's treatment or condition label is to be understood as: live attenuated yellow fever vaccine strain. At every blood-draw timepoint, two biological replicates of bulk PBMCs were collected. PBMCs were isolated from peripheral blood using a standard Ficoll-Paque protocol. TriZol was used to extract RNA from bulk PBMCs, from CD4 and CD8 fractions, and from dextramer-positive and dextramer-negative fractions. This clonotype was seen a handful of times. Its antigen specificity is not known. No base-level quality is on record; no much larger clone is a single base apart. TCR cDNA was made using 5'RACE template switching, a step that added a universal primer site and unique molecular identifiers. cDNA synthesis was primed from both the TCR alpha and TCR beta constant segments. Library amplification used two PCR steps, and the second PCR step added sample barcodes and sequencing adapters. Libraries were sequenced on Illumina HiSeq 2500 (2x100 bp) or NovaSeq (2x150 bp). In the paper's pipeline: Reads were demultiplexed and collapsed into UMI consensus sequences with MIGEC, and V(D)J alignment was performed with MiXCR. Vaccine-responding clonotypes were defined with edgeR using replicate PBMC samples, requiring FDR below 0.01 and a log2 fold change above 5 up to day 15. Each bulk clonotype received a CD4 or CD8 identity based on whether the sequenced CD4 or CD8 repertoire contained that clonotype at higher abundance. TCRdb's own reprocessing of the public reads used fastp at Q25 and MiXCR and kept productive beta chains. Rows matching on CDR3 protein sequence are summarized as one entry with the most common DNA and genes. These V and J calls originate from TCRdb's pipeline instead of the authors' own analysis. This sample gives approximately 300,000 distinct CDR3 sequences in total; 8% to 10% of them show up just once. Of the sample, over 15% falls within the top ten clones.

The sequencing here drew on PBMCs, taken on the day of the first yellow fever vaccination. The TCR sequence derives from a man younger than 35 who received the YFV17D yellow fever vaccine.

The CDR3 corresponds to CASSLGLVSSFKNEQYF. The DNA is as follows: TGTGCCAGCAGCTTAGGGTTGGTCAGCTCTTTCAAGAACGAGCAGTACTTC. This sequence uses TRBV7-9 and TRBJ2-7, with the D gene uncertain. V drops 1 base and J drops 5 bases, leaving 21 bases in between. The CDR3 runs 17 residues from the cysteine to the phenylalanine. Left in the record is the CDR3 DNA by itself, 51 bases read in frame from the first base. The germline V gene (reference sequence) specifies SEHNR as CDR1 and FQNEAQ as CDR2.